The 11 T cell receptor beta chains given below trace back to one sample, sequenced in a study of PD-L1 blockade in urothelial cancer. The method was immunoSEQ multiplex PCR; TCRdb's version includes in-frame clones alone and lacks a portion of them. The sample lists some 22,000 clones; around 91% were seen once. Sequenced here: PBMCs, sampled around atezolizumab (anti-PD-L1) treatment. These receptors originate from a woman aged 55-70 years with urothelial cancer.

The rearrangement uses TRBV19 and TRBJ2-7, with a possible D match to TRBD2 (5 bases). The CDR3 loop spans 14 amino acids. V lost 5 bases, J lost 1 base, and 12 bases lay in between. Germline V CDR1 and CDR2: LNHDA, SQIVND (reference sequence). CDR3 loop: CASSLRSGSYEQYF. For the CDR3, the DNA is TGTGCCAGTAGTTTGCGGAGCGGATCCTACGAGCAGTACTTC.

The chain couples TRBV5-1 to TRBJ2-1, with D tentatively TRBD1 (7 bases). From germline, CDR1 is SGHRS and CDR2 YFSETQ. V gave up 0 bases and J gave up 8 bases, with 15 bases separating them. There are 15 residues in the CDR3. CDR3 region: CASSLGGSRGDEQFF. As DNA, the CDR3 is TGCGCCAGCAGCTTGGGTGGGAGCAGGGGGGATGAGCAGTTCTTC.

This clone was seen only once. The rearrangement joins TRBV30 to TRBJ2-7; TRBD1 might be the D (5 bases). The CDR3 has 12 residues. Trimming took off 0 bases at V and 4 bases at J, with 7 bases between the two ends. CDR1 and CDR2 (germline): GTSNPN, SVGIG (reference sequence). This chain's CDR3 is CAWSVQAYEQYF. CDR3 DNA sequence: TGTGCCTGGAGTGTACAGGCGTACGAGCAGTACTTC.

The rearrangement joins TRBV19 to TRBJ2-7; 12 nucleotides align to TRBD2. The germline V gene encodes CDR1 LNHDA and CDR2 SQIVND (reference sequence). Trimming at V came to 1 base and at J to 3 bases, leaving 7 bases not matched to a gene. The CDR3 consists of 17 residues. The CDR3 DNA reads TGTGCCAGTAGTATAGGAGGGTCGACTAGCGGGAGCTACGAGCAGTACTTC. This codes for CASSIGGSTSGSYEQYF.

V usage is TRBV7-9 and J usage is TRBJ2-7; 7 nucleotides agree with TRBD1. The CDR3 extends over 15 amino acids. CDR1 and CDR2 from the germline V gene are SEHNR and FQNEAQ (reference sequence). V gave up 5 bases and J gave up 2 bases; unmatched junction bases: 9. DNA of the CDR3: TGTGCCAGCAGCAGGGACAGCGAGACTACCTACGAGCAGTACTTC. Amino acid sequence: CASSRDSETTYEQYF.

The CDR3 sequence is CASSLWDTNTGELFF. The DNA for the CDR3 is TGTGCCAGCAGCCTTTGGGACACGAACACCGGGGAGCTGTTTTTT. The V gene is TRBV5-5, the J gene TRBJ2-2; a weak D match, TRBD1 (6 bases). The germline CDR1 and CDR2 sequences are SGHKS and YYEKEE (reference sequence). This CDR3 region has 15 residues. Trimming cost V 4 bases and J 0 bases, with 10 bases left between them.

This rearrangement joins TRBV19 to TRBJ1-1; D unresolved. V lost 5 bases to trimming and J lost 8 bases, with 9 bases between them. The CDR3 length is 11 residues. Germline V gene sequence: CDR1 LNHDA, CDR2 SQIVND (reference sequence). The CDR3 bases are TGTGCCAGTAGTGCGAGGGCCGAAGCTTTCTTT. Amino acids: CASSARAEAFF.

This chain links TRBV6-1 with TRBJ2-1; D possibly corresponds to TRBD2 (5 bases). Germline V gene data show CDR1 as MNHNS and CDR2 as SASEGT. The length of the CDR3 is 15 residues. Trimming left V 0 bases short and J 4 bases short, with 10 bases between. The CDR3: CASSEAGVEYNEQFF. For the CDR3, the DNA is TGTGCCAGCAGTGAAGCGGGAGTGGAATACAATGAGCAGTTCTTC.

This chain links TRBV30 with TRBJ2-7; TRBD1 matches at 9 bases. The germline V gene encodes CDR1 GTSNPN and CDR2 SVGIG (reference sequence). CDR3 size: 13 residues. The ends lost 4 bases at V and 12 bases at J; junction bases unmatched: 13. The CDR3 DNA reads TGTGCCTGGACCACGGGACAGGGCACTTTGGGGTACTTC. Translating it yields CAWTTGQGTLGYF.

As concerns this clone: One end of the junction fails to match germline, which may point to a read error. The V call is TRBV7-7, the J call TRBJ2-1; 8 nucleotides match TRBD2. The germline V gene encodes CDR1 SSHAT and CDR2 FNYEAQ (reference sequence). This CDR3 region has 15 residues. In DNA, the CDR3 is TGTGCTAGCAGCTTAGCAGCGGGGGCCGACAATGAGCAGTTCTTC. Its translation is CASSLAAGADNEQFF. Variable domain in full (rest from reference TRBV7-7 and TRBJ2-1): GAGVSQSPRYKVTKRGQDVTLRCDPISSHATLYWYQQALGQGPEFLTYFNYEAQPDKSGLPSDRFSAERPEGSISTLTIQRTEQRDSAMYRCASSLAAGADNEQFFGPGTRLTVL.

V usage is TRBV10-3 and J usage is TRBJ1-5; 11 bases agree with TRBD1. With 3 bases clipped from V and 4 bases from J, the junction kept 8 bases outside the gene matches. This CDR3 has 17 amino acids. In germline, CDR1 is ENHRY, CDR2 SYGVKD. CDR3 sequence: CAISEGTGTGGNQPQHF. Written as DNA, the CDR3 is TGTGCCATCAGTGAAGGTACCGGGACAGGGGGTAATCAGCCCCAGCATTTT.